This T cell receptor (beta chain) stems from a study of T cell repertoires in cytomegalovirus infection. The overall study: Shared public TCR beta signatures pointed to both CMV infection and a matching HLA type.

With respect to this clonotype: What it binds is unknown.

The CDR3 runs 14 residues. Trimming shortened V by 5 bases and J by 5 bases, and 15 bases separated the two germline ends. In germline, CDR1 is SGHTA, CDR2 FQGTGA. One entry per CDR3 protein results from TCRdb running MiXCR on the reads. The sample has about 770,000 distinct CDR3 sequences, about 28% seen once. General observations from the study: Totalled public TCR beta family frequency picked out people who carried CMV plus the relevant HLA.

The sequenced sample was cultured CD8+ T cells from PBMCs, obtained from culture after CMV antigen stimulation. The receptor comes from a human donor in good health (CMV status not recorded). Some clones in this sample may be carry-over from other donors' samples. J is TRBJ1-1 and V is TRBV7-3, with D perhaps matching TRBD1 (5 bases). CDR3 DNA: TGTGCCAGCAGCGTCCCGGGGGTGGGGACTGAAGCTTTCTTT. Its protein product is CASSVPGVGTEAFF.